The rows below give T cell receptor beta chains drawn from one sample of a study of CD8 T cells in ankylosing spondylitis. MiXCR, run by TCRdb on the 5' RACE reads, gives a single entry per CDR3 protein. Of approximately 100,000 distinct CDR3 sequences listed, roughly 8.7% are singletons. Material: blood, either unsorted or a sorted T cell fraction (not recorded which). Receptor source: a male donor with ankylosing spondylitis or in good health (not recorded which). Each CDR3 is given with its conserved first and last residue. Fields, in order: V gene, clone size, D gene, J gene, CDR3 protein, CDR3 DNA. The D gene is left open where the match is weak. Size tells how often a clone was seen (once, few, many) or the class of an expanded clone, and some rows leave it out.

>TRBV9|many|-|TRBJ2-7
CASSYGRGPYEQYF
TGTGCCAGCAGCTACGGGAGAGGTCCCTACGAGCAGTACTTC
>TRBV6-5|-|TRBD1|TRBJ2-1
CASGTTGGVVNEQFF
TGTGCCAGCGGAACGACAGGGGGCGTTGTAAATGAGCAGTTCTTC
>TRBV12-3/TRBV12-4|few|TRBD2|TRBJ2-5
CASSLQLAGISGTQYF
TGTGCCAGCAGTTTACAACTAGCGGGGATCAGCGGGACCCAGTACTTC
>TRBV20-1|-|TRBD2|TRBJ2-2
CSAQSGSGTGELFF
TGCAGTGCACAAAGCGGGAGTGGGACCGGGGAGCTGTTTTTT
>TRBV7-9|-|TRBD1|TRBJ2-2
CASSGSGTVNTGELFF
TGTGCCAGCAGCGGATCCGGGACAGTGAACACCGGGGAGCTGTTTTTT
>TRBV10-3|many|TRBD2|TRBJ2-2
CAISDVPTSEGGELFF
TGTGCCATCAGTGATGTGCCGACTAGCGAGGGCGGGGAGCTGTTTTTT
>TRBV5-1|-|TRBD1|TRBJ1-1
CASSLGTGHTEAFF
TGCGCCAGCAGCTTGGGGACAGGCCACACTGAAGCTTTCTTT
>TRBV15|-|TRBD1|TRBJ1-2
CATSRDYLQGVDANYGYTF
TGTGCCACCAGCAGAGATTATCTCCAGGGGGTAGACGCTAACTATGGCTACACCTTC
>TRBV20-1|many|TRBD2|TRBJ2-3
CSARPGLAADTQYF
TGCAGTGCTAGGCCGGGACTAGCGGCAGATACGCAGTATTTT
>TRBV7-2|many|-|TRBJ2-1
CASSLRARPSDNEQFF
TGTGCCAGCAGCTTAAGGGCGAGACCTAGCGACAATGAGCAGTTCTTC
>TRBV6-5|many|-|TRBJ1-2
CASSYSWRRNYGYTF
TGTGCCAGCAGTTACTCCTGGCGACGTAACTATGGCTACACCTTC
>TRBV3-1|many|-|TRBJ2-1
CASSQPIPGNEQFF
TGTGCCAGCAGCCAACCAATCCCTGGGAATGAGCAGTTCTTC
>TRBV6-1|many|-|TRBJ1-5
CASSGQPTDQPQHF
TGTGCCAGCAGTGGACAGCCAACCGATCAGCCCCAGCATTTT
>TRBV2|many|-|TRBJ2-2
CASNGNTGELFF
TGTGCCAGCAATGGGAACACCGGGGAGCTGTTTTTT
>TRBV7-8|-|TRBD1|TRBJ1-5
CASSLGRDRGRGRSNQPQHF
TGTGCCAGCAGCTTGGGCCGGGACAGGGGGCGCGGTAGAAGCAATCAGCCCCAGCATTTT
>TRBV7-2|many|TRBD2|TRBJ2-7
CASSPIPLAGVGYEQYF
TGTGCCAGCAGCCCTATCCCTCTAGCGGGAGTCGGGTACGAGCAGTACTTC
>TRBV7-6|many|-|TRBJ2-5
CASSLTRLGPKETQYF
TGTGCCAGCAGCCTGACGAGGCTGGGGCCTAAAGAGACCCAGTACTTC
>TRBV5-1|many|-|TRBJ2-5
CASSLRGEATQYF
TGCGCCAGCAGCTTAAGGGGTGAGGCGACCCAGTACTTC
>TRBV24-1|many|-|TRBJ2-5
CATSDPKRAGTETQYF
TGTGCCACCAGTGACCCAAAAAGGGCGGGAACAGAGACCCAGTACTTC
>TRBV10-3|many|-|TRBJ2-1
CAISEGQTMYNEQFF
TGTGCCATCAGTGAGGGGCAGACTATGTACAATGAGCAGTTCTTC
>TRBV6-2/TRBV6-3|many|TRBD1|TRBJ2-1
CASSQTGGNEQFF
TGTGCCAGCAGTCAGACAGGGGGCAATGAGCAGTTCTTC
>TRBV20-1|many|TRBD2|TRBJ2-1
CSARGIAGAYNEQFF
TGCAGTGCTAGAGGAATAGCGGGGGCCTACAATGAGCAGTTCTTC
>TRBV5-1|many|TRBD1|TRBJ2-7
CASSWDRRSYEQYF
TGCGCCAGCAGCTGGGACAGACGATCCTACGAGCAGTACTTC
>TRBV12-3/TRBV12-4|many|-|TRBJ2-3
CASSLRGGTTDTQYF
TGTGCCAGCAGTTTGAGGGGCGGGACCACAGATACGCAGTATTTT
>TRBV6-1|many|-|TRBJ2-7
CASREGQLKTYEQYF
TGTGCCAGCAGGGAAGGACAGCTTAAAACCTACGAGCAGTACTTC
>TRBV20-1|many|TRBD1|TRBJ2-5
CSASTGGGFGTETQYF
TGCAGTGCTAGTACAGGGGGCGGCTTTGGAACAGAGACCCAGTACTTC
>TRBV29-1|few|-|TRBJ1-6
CSVSTGSSGGSPLHF
TGCAGCGTTTCGACAGGTAGCTCTGGGGGCTCACCCCTCCACTTT
>TRBV4-3|many|-|TRBJ2-2
CASSQGGTGELFF
TGCGCCAGCAGCCAAGGCGGAACCGGGGAGCTGTTTTTT
>TRBV9|many|-|TRBJ2-1
CASSVEAGRYYNEQFF
TGTGCCAGCAGCGTAGAAGCGGGCCGATACTACAATGAGCAGTTCTTC
>TRBV4-3|many|-|TRBJ2-1
CASSQGAPGYSYNEQFF
TGCGCCAGCAGCCAAGGAGCTCCGGGATACTCCTACAATGAGCAGTTCTTC
>TRBV3-1|many|-|TRBJ2-1
CASSQRDRHNEQFF
TGTGCCAGCAGCCAACGGGACCGACACAATGAGCAGTTCTTC
>TRBV29-1|many|TRBD2|TRBJ2-1
CSARGAGDYNEQFF
TGCAGCGCCCGAGGAGCGGGAGACTACAATGAGCAGTTCTTC
>TRBV20-1|few|TRBD2|TRBJ2-6
CSASSRGAANVLTF
TGCAGTGCTAGTTCGCGGGGGGCGGCCAACGTCCTGACTTTC
>TRBV7-2|-|-|TRBJ1-6
CASSPLRHDNSPLHF
TGTGCCAGCAGCCCTCTTCGACACGATAATTCACCCCTCCACTTT
>TRBV20-1|many|TRBD2|TRBJ2-7
CSATGLAGAYEQYF
TGCAGTGCAACCGGACTAGCGGGGGCCTACGAGCAGTACTTC
>TRBV7-2|many|-|TRBJ2-3
CASSLQGDTQYF
TGTGCCAGCAGCTTACAGGGAGATACGCAGTATTTT
>TRBV5-1|many|TRBD2|TRBJ2-3
CASSLGGLAALTDTQYF
TGCGCCAGCAGCTTGGGCGGACTAGCGGCCCTCACAGATACGCAGTATTTT
>TRBV11-2|many|-|TRBJ2-1
CASSPERSSYNEQFF
TGTGCCAGCAGCCCAGAAAGGAGCTCCTACAATGAGCAGTTCTTC
>TRBV4-2|few|TRBD2|TRBJ2-5
CASSQDRSRWGLAGPTQYF
TGTGCCAGCAGCCAAGATCGATCAAGATGGGGACTAGCGGGACCAACCCAGTACTTC
>TRBV20-1|many|TRBD2|TRBJ2-7
CSARDPSGVGEQYF
TGCAGTGCTAGAGATCCTAGCGGGGTGGGGGAGCAGTACTTC
>TRBV7-9|many|TRBD1|TRBJ2-1
CASSRTGSSSYNEQFF
TGTGCCAGCAGCCGGACAGGGTCTAGCTCCTACAATGAGCAGTTCTTC
>TRBV29-1|many|-|TRBJ2-7
CSVVNSYEQYF
TGCAGCGTCGTGAACTCCTACGAGCAGTACTTC
>TRBV6-5|many|-|TRBJ1-2
CASSYDRMEGGYTF
TGTGCCAGCAGTTACGATCGGATGGAGGGCGGCTACACCTTC